This TCR beta chain was captured by sequencing in a study of T cell changes during pregnancy in multiple sclerosis. The table came from immunoSEQ multiplex PCR; TCRdb's copy has only in-frame clones and leaves some out. This table has 95,000 to 110,000 clones, less than 95% appearing once. The germline V gene encodes CDR1 PRHDT and CDR2 FYEKMQ (reference sequence). The V end was cut by 4 bases, the J end by 7 bases, with 8 bases between. The CDR3 consists of 12 residues. The specimen comprised peripheral blood, sampled in the third trimester of pregnancy. The chain links TRBV13 to TRBJ2-1; perhaps TRBD2 as D (5 bases). This receptor was identified in a female donor in good health, enrolled as a control in a pregnancy study. As DNA, the CDR3 is TGTGCCAGCAGCTACGAGCGGAATGAGCAGTTCTTC. Amino acids: CASSYERNEQFF.